A selection of T cell receptor beta chains follows, all from one sample in a study of glioma-infiltrating T cells. TCRdb redid the calling of the multiplex PCR reads with MiXCR, one entry per CDR3 protein. Here the sample spans some 150,000 distinct CDR3 sequences, more than 35% being singletons. Sequencing was carried out using glioma tissue, nonneoplastic brain tissue, or PBMCs (not recorded which). The receptors were gathered from a human donor with low-grade glioma or glioblastoma, undergoing nonglioma brain surgery, or in good health (not recorded which). Each CDR3 is given with its conserved first and last residue. The order of the fields is V gene, J gene, clone size, D gene, CDR3 protein, CDR3 DNA. D genes are given only for firm matches. The size field is filled for only some rows; it gives once, few, many or a size class.

v_gene: TRBV27; j_gene: TRBJ1-5; abundance: .; d_gene: TRBD1; CDR3aa: CASSWTGEKPQHF; CDR3nt: TGTGCCAGCAGTTGGACAGGGGAGAAGCCCCAGCATTTT
v_gene: TRBV20-1; j_gene: TRBJ2-3; abundance: few; d_gene: .; CDR3aa: CSARGRDRFTDTQYF; CDR3nt: TGCAGTGCTAGAGGTCGGGACCGGTTCACAGATACGCAGTATTTT
v_gene: TRBV3-1; j_gene: TRBJ2-7; abundance: .; d_gene: .; CDR3aa: CASSQDRMVSEQYF; CDR3nt: TGTGCCAGCAGCCAAGACAGGATGGTCTCCGAGCAGTACTTC
v_gene: TRBV4-1; j_gene: TRBJ2-7; abundance: few; d_gene: .; CDR3aa: CASSQDRQGISYEQYF; CDR3nt: TGCGCCAGCAGCCAAGATCGGCAGGGAATCTCCTACGAGCAGTACTTC
v_gene: TRBV12-3/TRBV12-4; j_gene: TRBJ2-3; abundance: .; d_gene: TRBD2; CDR3aa: CASSFTSATQYF; CDR3nt: TGTGCCAGCAGTTTTACTAGCGCTACGCAGTATTTT
v_gene: TRBV6-2/TRBV6-3; j_gene: TRBJ1-3; abundance: once; d_gene: .; CDR3aa: CASISNVGSGNTIYF; CDR3nt: TGTGCCAGCATCTCAAACGTCGGCTCTGGAAACACCATATATTTT
v_gene: TRBV15; j_gene: TRBJ2-5; abundance: few; d_gene: .; CDR3aa: CATSRGTEETQYF; CDR3nt: TGTGCCACCAGCCGCGGGACGGAAGAGACCCAGTACTTC
v_gene: TRBV6-2/TRBV6-3; j_gene: TRBJ1-1; abundance: .; d_gene: .; CDR3aa: CASSSLPGTEAFF; CDR3nt: TGTGCCAGCAGTTCCCTTCCGGGCACTGAAGCTTTCTTT
v_gene: TRBV2; j_gene: TRBJ1-2; abundance: .; d_gene: .; CDR3aa: CASSQGTNYGYTF; CDR3nt: TGTGCCAGCTCCCAGGGCACTAACTATGGCTACACCTTC
v_gene: TRBV28; j_gene: TRBJ2-7; abundance: few; d_gene: .; CDR3aa: CASRQGLSYEQYF; CDR3nt: TGTGCCAGCAGGCAGGGTCTTTCCTACGAGCAGTACTTC
v_gene: TRBV7-9; j_gene: TRBJ2-7; abundance: .; d_gene: TRBD2; CDR3aa: CASSLAFNPSGGAYEQYF; CDR3nt: TGTGCCAGCAGCTTAGCGTTTAACCCTAGCGGGGGGGCTTACGAGCAGTACTTC
v_gene: TRBV12-3/TRBV12-4; j_gene: TRBJ1-6; abundance: many; d_gene: TRBD1; CDR3aa: CASSSGQGDNSPLHF; CDR3nt: TGTGCCAGCAGCTCCGGACAGGGGGATAATTCACCCCTCCACTTT
v_gene: TRBV10-2; j_gene: TRBJ2-5; abundance: .; d_gene: TRBD2; CDR3aa: CASSGLGPGSSGQETQYF; CDR3nt: TGCGCCAGCAGTGGATTGGGTCCTGGTTCTAGCGGCCAAGAGACCCAGTACTTC
v_gene: TRBV27; j_gene: TRBJ1-2; abundance: few; d_gene: TRBD1; CDR3aa: CASRGTGGYGYTF; CDR3nt: TGTGCCAGCAGAGGGACAGGGGGCTATGGCTACACCTTC
v_gene: TRBV4-1; j_gene: TRBJ1-5; abundance: once; d_gene: .; CDR3aa: CASSQGSGAFQPQHF; CDR3nt: TGCGCCAGCAGCCAAGGTTCAGGGGCGTTCCAGCCCCAGCATTTT
v_gene: TRBV10-3; j_gene: TRBJ2-3; abundance: .; d_gene: .; CDR3aa: CAISERDTTDTQYF; CDR3nt: TGTGCCATCAGTGAGAGGGACACCACAGATACGCAGTATTTT
v_gene: TRBV27; j_gene: TRBJ2-1; abundance: many; d_gene: .; CDR3aa: CASSLSRQDNEQFF; CDR3nt: TGTGCCAGCAGTTTATCCAGACAAGACAATGAGCAGTTCTTC
v_gene: TRBV20-1; j_gene: TRBJ2-1; abundance: .; d_gene: TRBD2; CDR3aa: CSAPSGSFNNEQFF; CDR3nt: TGCAGTGCCCCTAGCGGGAGTTTTAACAATGAGCAGTTCTTC
v_gene: TRBV6-2/TRBV6-3; j_gene: TRBJ2-1; abundance: .; d_gene: .; CDR3aa: CAGSYSRTTGAYNEQFF; CDR3nt: TGTGCCGGCAGTTACTCGAGGACTACTGGGGCCTACAATGAGCAGTTCTTC
v_gene: TRBV9; j_gene: TRBJ2-7; abundance: once; d_gene: TRBD1; CDR3aa: CASSVTDREQYF; CDR3nt: TGTGCCAGCAGCGTGACGGACAGGGAGCAGTACTTC
v_gene: TRBV6-1; j_gene: TRBJ2-3; abundance: .; d_gene: .; CDR3aa: CASSYTGNSGTDTQYF; CDR3nt: TGTGCCAGCAGTTATACCGGGAATAGTGGCACAGATACGCAGTATTTT
v_gene: TRBV6-2/TRBV6-3; j_gene: TRBJ1-1; abundance: many; d_gene: TRBD1; CDR3aa: CASSSFETGFSAFF; CDR3nt: TGTGCCAGCAGTTCCTTTGAGACAGGGTTCTCGGCTTTCTTT
v_gene: TRBV15; j_gene: TRBJ2-3; abundance: .; d_gene: .; CDR3aa: CATTKNRDDTQYF; CDR3nt: TGTGCCACCACGAAGAACAGGGATGATACGCAGTATTTT
v_gene: TRBV5-6; j_gene: TRBJ2-1; abundance: few; d_gene: .; CDR3aa: CASSFIRQGSYNEQFF; CDR3nt: TGTGCCAGCAGCTTTATCCGGCAGGGGTCCTACAATGAGCAGTTCTTC
v_gene: TRBV11-2; j_gene: TRBJ2-1; abundance: .; d_gene: .; CDR3aa: CASSPDWNEQFF; CDR3nt: TGTGCCAGCAGCCCAGACTGGAATGAGCAGTTCTTC
v_gene: TRBV27; j_gene: TRBJ1-1; abundance: .; d_gene: .; CDR3aa: CASTKGTEAFF; CDR3nt: TGTGCCAGCACAAAGGGGACTGAAGCTTTCTTT
v_gene: TRBV7-2; j_gene: TRBJ2-2; abundance: .; d_gene: TRBD1; CDR3aa: CASSKTGVRGTGELFF; CDR3nt: TGTGCCAGCAGCAAGACAGGGGTGAGAGGCACCGGGGAACTGTTTTTT
v_gene: TRBV10-1; j_gene: TRBJ2-3; abundance: .; d_gene: TRBD1; CDR3aa: CASSVQGADTQYF; CDR3nt: TGCGCCAGCAGTGTTCAGGGGGCAGATACGCAGTATTTT
v_gene: TRBV20-1; j_gene: TRBJ1-2; abundance: .; d_gene: .; CDR3aa: CSAVPNHGYTF; CDR3nt: TGCAGTGCGGTCCCTAACCATGGCTACACCTTC
v_gene: TRBV6-2/TRBV6-3; j_gene: TRBJ2-3; abundance: .; d_gene: .; CDR3aa: CASRWASSSTDTQYF; CDR3nt: TGTGCCAGCAGGTGGGCATCCTCTAGCACAGATACGCAGTATTTT
v_gene: TRBV18; j_gene: TRBJ2-7; abundance: once; d_gene: .; CDR3aa: CASSTGSIREQYF; CDR3nt: TGTGCCAGCTCAACGGGGTCCATTAGGGAGCAGTACTTC
v_gene: TRBV6-1; j_gene: TRBJ1-1; abundance: few; d_gene: .; CDR3aa: CATTFGGWNTEAFF; CDR3nt: TGTGCCACCACTTTTGGGGGGTGGAACACTGAAGCTTTCTTT
v_gene: TRBV29-1; j_gene: TRBJ2-3; abundance: .; d_gene: TRBD2; CDR3aa: CSVGSGRADTQYF; CDR3nt: TGCAGCGTTGGCAGCGGGAGGGCAGATACGCAGTATTTT
v_gene: TRBV20-1; j_gene: TRBJ2-7; abundance: .; d_gene: TRBD2; CDR3aa: CSAWTSVSGYEQYF; CDR3nt: TGCAGTGCGTGGACTAGCGTGAGTGGATACGAGCAGTACTTC
v_gene: TRBV20-1; j_gene: TRBJ2-7; abundance: .; d_gene: .; CDR3aa: CSASFAGSYEQYF; CDR3nt: TGCAGTGCTAGTTTCGCGGGGTCCTACGAGCAGTACTTC
v_gene: TRBV4-2; j_gene: TRBJ1-3; abundance: .; d_gene: .; CDR3aa: CASSLDMYSGNTIYF; CDR3nt: TGTGCCAGCAGCTTGGACATGTACTCTGGAAACACCATATATTTT
v_gene: TRBV7-2; j_gene: TRBJ2-1; abundance: .; d_gene: .; CDR3aa: CASSLGADNEQFF; CDR3nt: TGTGCCAGCAGCTTAGGAGCGGACAATGAGCAGTTCTTC
v_gene: TRBV29-1; j_gene: TRBJ2-1; abundance: .; d_gene: TRBD2; CDR3aa: CSVQTPGLALGREQFF; CDR3nt: TGCAGCGTTCAGACACCGGGACTAGCTTTAGGACGTGAGCAGTTCTTC